A selection of T cell receptor beta chains follows, all from one sample in a study of blood T cell repertoires in COVID-19. Using immunoSEQ multiplex PCR, the repertoire was profiled, and TCRdb retains in-frame clones only, with some absent. Altogether 350,000 to 450,000 clones are present, 75% to 90% being singletons, with the ten largest covering 1.5% to 1.9%. The sequencing sample was made of peripheral blood. These receptors were taken from a woman between 40 and 50 years old with COVID-19, enrolled during active disease. Each CDR3 is given with its conserved first and last residue. Each record gives: D gene, V gene, clone size, J gene, CDR3 DNA, CDR3 protein. A D gene is named only where the DNA matches it firmly. A clone size is listed for some rows: how often the clone was seen (once, few, many), or a class if it is expanded.

>TRBD2|TRBV7-3|NA|TRBJ2-1
TGTGCCAGCAGCCCCAAAGCGGGGACTAGCGGGGGTGGTGAGCAGTTCTTC
CASSPKAGTSGGGEQFF
>NA|TRBV29-1|NA|TRBJ1-1
TGCAGCGTTGTTGATCGGGGGGCGCCGGGGACTGAAGCTTTCTTT
CSVVDRGAPGTEAFF
>TRBD1|TRBV18|NA|TRBJ2-7
TGTGCCAGCTCACCAGGAACAGGGGGCGCGGACGAGCAGTACTTC
CASSPGTGGADEQYF
>NA|TRBV7-9|few|TRBJ2-3
TGTGCCAGCAGCTTAGATTCTAGGTCCCCAGATACGCAGTATTTT
CASSLDSRSPDTQYF
>TRBD2|TRBV5-6|NA|TRBJ2-7
TGTGCCAGCAGCTTGGCGGCGGGAGGGACCTACGAGCAGTACTTC
CASSLAAGGTYEQYF
>NA|TRBV27|NA|TRBJ1-2
TGTGCCAGCAGTCCCCTGGGGCAGATTAACTATGGCTACACCTTC
CASSPLGQINYGYTF
>NA|TRBV2|once|TRBJ1-2
TGTGCCACCGGCGGTCAGACCTACTATGGCTACACCTTC
CATGGQTYYGYTF
>NA|TRBV27|NA|TRBJ1-5
TGTGCCAGCAGAGAATCCCATACAAATCAGCCCCAGCATTTT
CASRESHTNQPQHF
>NA|TRBV4-3|NA|TRBJ1-3
TGCGCCAGCAGCCAAAATTTAGGAGGGTACTCTGGAAACACCATATATTTT
CASSQNLGGYSGNTIYF
>TRBD1|TRBV9|NA|TRBJ1-6
TGTGCCAGCAGCGCCCGACAGGGCCAGAATTCACCCCTCCACTTT
CASSARQGQNSPLHF
>NA|TRBV30|few|TRBJ1-5
TGTGCCTGGAGCGTAGGGGGGGCAAGTCAGCCCCAGCATTTT
CAWSVGGASQPQHF
>TRBD1|TRBV24-1|once|TRBJ1-5
TGTGCCACCAGCCCCCAAGACAGGGGTAGTGGCAATCAGCCCCAGCATTTT
CATSPQDRGSGNQPQHF
>TRBD1|TRBV30|NA|TRBJ1-6
TGTGCCTGGAGGATCCGGGACAGGGCAGTTTCACCCCTCCACTTT
CAWRIRDRAVSPLHF